This T cell receptor beta chain was identified during a study of breast tumors, draining lymph nodes, adjacent tissues (TCRdb year 2016). General notes on the study: The study compared TCR beta repertoires across tumor, adjacent nontumor tissue and axillary lymph nodes from breast cancer patients. In human breast cancer, the study set out to evaluate how tumor, surrounding tissue and draining lymph node repertoires relate to one another and whether T cells may move between these sites. Study-wide conclusions, independent of this receptor: The conclusion that tumor T cells originate in lymph nodes was presented as consistent with a hypothesis rather than as directly demonstrated. Tumor T-cell repertoires showed less diversity than lymph node repertoires and more diversity than nontumor tissue repertoires, and tumor T-cell repertoires showed preferential V and J gene usage. Tumor and nontumor tissue repertoires were found to be significantly more similar in luminal-like than in basal-like breast cancer. A scenario in which most tumor T cells derive from the lymph node and then expand within tumor tissue was judged to be consistent with the data.

Sequencing took place on an Illumina HiSeq 2000. TCR beta chain libraries were generated by multiplex PCR amplification. High-throughput sequencing was used to analyze the amplified TCR beta chain products. TCRdb reprocessed the public reads (quality trimming at Q25 with fastp, clone calling with MiXCR) and kept in-frame beta chains. Rows are combined by CDR3 protein, so each entry shows the most common genes and DNA. Recorded for this sample are under 35,000 distinct CDR3 sequences; approximately 57% of them occurred a single time. Of the sample, 15% to 20% is held by the ten largest clones. This clonotype counts as medium-sized (0.01 to 0.1%). Its antigen remains unidentified. No quality values exist for individual bases; no much larger clone is one base distant. CDR1 SGHTA and CDR2 FQGNSA were looked up in the germline V gene. Reading from cysteine to phenylalanine, the CDR3 counts 15 amino acids. CDR3 DNA only is kept here, 45 bases in frame from base 1. Trimming takes 5 bases from V and 2 bases from J, and the germline ends sit 15 bases apart.

Specimen: breast tumor tissue. Here the chain combines TRBV7-2 and TRBJ1-2; 6 matching bases give a weak D call of TRBD1. This clonotype originated in a female donor with breast cancer. Some clones in this sample may be carry-over from other donors' samples. In nucleotides, the sequence is TGTGCCAGCAGCCCTAGCTTTACAGGGAACTATGGCTACACCTTC. Translated, it reads CASSPSFTGNYGYTF.